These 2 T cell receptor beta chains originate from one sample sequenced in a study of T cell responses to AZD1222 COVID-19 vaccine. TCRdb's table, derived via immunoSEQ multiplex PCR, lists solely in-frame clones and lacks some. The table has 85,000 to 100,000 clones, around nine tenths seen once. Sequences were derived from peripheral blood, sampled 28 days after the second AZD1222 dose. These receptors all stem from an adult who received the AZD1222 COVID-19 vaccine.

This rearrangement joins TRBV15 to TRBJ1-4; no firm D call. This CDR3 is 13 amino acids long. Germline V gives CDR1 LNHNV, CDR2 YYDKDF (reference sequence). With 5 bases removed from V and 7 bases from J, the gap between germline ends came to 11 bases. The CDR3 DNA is TGTGCCACCAGCGCGATGAGTGCTGAAAAACTGTTTTTT. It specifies CATSAMSAEKLFF.

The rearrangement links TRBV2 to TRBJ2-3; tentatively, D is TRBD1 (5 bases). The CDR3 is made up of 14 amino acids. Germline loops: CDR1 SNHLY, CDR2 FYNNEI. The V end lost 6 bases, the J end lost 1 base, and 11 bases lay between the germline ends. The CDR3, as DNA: TGTGCCAGCAGACGAGGACAAGGCACAGATACGCAGTATTTT. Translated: CASRRGQGTDTQYF. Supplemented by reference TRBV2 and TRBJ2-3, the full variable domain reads EPEVTQTPSHQVTQMGQEVILRCVPISNHLYFYWYRQILGQKVEFLVSFYNNEISEKSEIFDDQFSVERPDGSNFTLKIRSTKLEDSAMYFCASRRGQGTDTQYFGPGTRLTVL.